A single sample is the source of the 28 T cell receptor beta chains below, sequenced in a study of neoadjuvant anti-PD-1 for oral cavity cancer. Sequencing was performed with immunoSEQ multiplex PCR; in TCRdb, only in-frame clones are kept and a portion is missing. The data contain roughly 14,000 clones, about two thirds of them singletons. The sample consisted of PBMCs, taken before nivolumab (anti-PD-1) treatment. These receptor sequences come from a person aged 35-79 years with oral cavity squamous cell carcinoma.

This clone was detected once. V and J are TRBV4-1 and TRBJ2-1; 12 nucleotides align to TRBD2. This CDR3 contains 18 residues. Trimming took 5 bases from V and 2 from J; bases not matched to a gene: 10. Germline CDR1 is MGHRA and CDR2 is YSYEKL. The chain's CDR3 is CASSTLPLAGGPYNEQFF. The CDR3 coding sequence is TGCGCCAGCAGCACGCTCCCCCTAGCGGGAGGGCCCTACAATGAGCAGTTCTTC.

The gene calls are TRBV7-9 and TRBJ2-1, with 12 bases that match TRBD2. The CDR3 length is 18 residues. V trimming: 4 bases; J trimming: 5 bases; junction bases outside the gene matches: 12. In germline, CDR1 is SEHNR, CDR2 FQNEAQ (reference sequence). The CDR3 DNA is TGTGCCAGCAGCTCACCGACCGCGTGGACTAGCGGGAACAATGAGCAGTTCTTC. This encodes CASSSPTAWTSGNNEQFF.

The chain has TRBV13 and TRBJ2-7; tentatively, D is TRBD1 (6 bases). V was trimmed by 5 bases and J by 0 bases, leaving 14 bases between them. Looked up from germline, CDR1 is PRHDT and CDR2 is FYEKMQ (reference sequence). This CDR3 contains 15 residues. The CDR3 reads CASSLDRWSSYEQYF. In DNA form, the CDR3 reads TGTGCCAGCAGCCTAGACAGGTGGAGCTCCTACGAGCAGTACTTC.

The chain's CDR3 is CASSIRGVGANVLTF. CDR3 sequence (DNA): TGTGCCAGTAGTATACGCGGGGTCGGGGCCAACGTCCTGACTTTC. The chain combines TRBV19 with TRBJ2-6; TRBD2 is a possible D gene (6 bases). The CDR3 runs 15 residues. Germline assignment: CDR1 LNHDA and CDR2 SQIVND (reference sequence). The V and J ends lost 2 bases and 4 bases respectively, with 9 bases between them.

This rearrangement joins TRBV6-5 to TRBJ2-1, with D maybe TRBD2 (6 bases). V lost 2 bases and J lost 4, with 15 bases in between. Germline V CDR1 and CDR2: MNHEY, SVGAGI. This CDR3 is built from 16 residues. CDR3 sequence reads: CASSYDLTSRYNEQFF. The CDR3 region has the DNA TGTGCCAGCAGTTACGATCTCACTAGCCGGTACAATGAGCAGTTCTTC.

The J gene is TRBJ1-3, the V gene TRBV7-8; no definite D call. Trimming took 10 bases from V and 0 from J, leaving 13 bases between them. Per the germline V gene, CDR1 is SGHVS and CDR2 is FQNEAQ. The CDR3 totals 14 residues. The CDR3 region has the DNA TGTGCCACGAGCGGCAGGAGCTCTGGAAACACCATATATTTT. Translating it yields CATSGRSSGNTIYF.

The chain's CDR3 is CAVRDSRFYGYTF. The CDR3 region has the DNA TGTGCCGTGAGGGACAGTCGATTTTATGGCTACACCTTC. J is TRBJ1-2 and V is TRBV30; TRBD1 matches 7 bases. The length of the CDR3 is 13 residues. Germline V gene data show CDR1 as GTSNPN and CDR2 as SVGIG (reference sequence). J lost 5 bases, V lost 8 bases, and 11 bases had no gene match. Drawing the rest from reference TRBV30 and TRBJ1-2, the complete variable domain is SQTIHQWPATLVQPVGSPLSLECTVEGTSNPNLYWYRQAAGRGLQLLFYSVGIGQISSEVPQNLSASRPQDRQFILSSKKLLLSDSGFYLCAVRDSRFYGYTFGSGTRLTVV.

The chain links TRBV6-5 to TRBJ1-1; TRBD1 is a possible D gene (5 bases). CDR1 is MNHEY, CDR2 SVGAGI, per germline. CDR3 length: 14 residues. Trimming took 11 bases from V and 0 from J, leaving 16 bases between them. The CDR3 sequence is CASSGGALNTEAFF. DNA for the CDR3: TGTGCCTCCTCAGGCGGGGCCCTGAACACTGAAGCTTTCTTT.

This clone was found once. This rearrangement joins TRBV2 to TRBJ1-4; D gene ambiguous. Germline-derived CDR1 and CDR2 are SNHLY and FYNNEI. V was shortened by 8 bases and J by 5 bases, with 12 bases between the two germline ends. This CDR3 has 13 amino acids. The CDR3 DNA is TGTGCCAGCGGCCCCCTAGGAAATGAAAAACTGTTTTTT. It specifies CASGPLGNEKLFF.

The rearrangement joins TRBV6-6 to TRBJ1-1; no reliable D call. The CDR3 consists of 12 residues. Trimming pared 8 bases from V and 3 bases from J, leaving 10 bases between. Germline CDR1 and CDR2: MNHNY and SVGAGI (reference sequence). The CDR3, as DNA: TGTGCCAGCGGCCCGGGCTACACTGAAGCTTTCTTT. Translated, it gives CASGPGYTEAFF.

The count of this clone is one. The J gene is TRBJ1-2, the V gene TRBV2; D perhaps matches TRBD1 (6 bases). The V end lost 0 bases, the J end lost 8 bases, and 19 bases lay between the germline ends. CDR1 and CDR2 from the germline V gene are SNHLY and FYNNEI. The CDR3 runs to 16 residues. CDR3: CASSEAGGRGVRGYTF. The CDR3 DNA reads as TGTGCCAGCAGTGAAGCGGGGGGCAGGGGAGTAAGGGGCTACACCTTC.

This clone came up a few times. The chain carries TRBV6-5 and TRBJ2-3, with a weak D call TRBD2 (7 bases). CDR3 length: 16 residues. CDR1 and CDR2 from the germline V gene are MNHEY and SVGAGI. Trimming left V 0 bases short and J 4 bases short, with 14 bases between. Here the CDR3 reads CASSYSLGAGADTQYF. CDR3 nucleotides: TGTGCCAGCAGTTACTCTTTGGGGGCGGGAGCAGATACGCAGTATTTT.

V gene TRBV6-1 combines with J gene TRBJ2-1; 8 bases align to TRBD2. This CDR3 region has 17 residues. CDR1 and CDR2 (germline): MNHNS, SASEGT. Trimming at V came to 1 base and at J to 3 bases, leaving 8 bases not matched to a gene. In nucleotides, the CDR3 is TGTGCCAGCAGTGAAGGCCTGACTAGCGCGAGCTACAATGAGCAGTTCTTC. Its protein is CASSEGLTSASYNEQFF.

This sequence joins TRBV5-1 and TRBJ2-6; maybe TRBD1 (5 bases). Trimming cost V 0 bases and J 2 bases, with 12 bases left between them. CDR1 is SGHRS and CDR2 is YFSETQ in the germline V gene. This CDR3 has 17 residues. CDR3 sequence reads: CASSLGAGLPGANVLTF. CDR3 coding DNA: TGCGCCAGCAGCTTGGGGGCAGGGCTCCCTGGGGCCAACGTCCTGACTTTC.

This clone was seen once. J is TRBJ2-7 and V is TRBV7-2; D is undetermined. Germline-derived CDR1 and CDR2 are SGHTA and FQGNSA. The CDR3 sequence is 11 residues long. Trimming left V 5 bases short and J 3 bases short, with 5 bases between. The CDR3 region is CASSLHYEQYF. Here the CDR3 DNA reads TGTGCCAGCAGCCTACACTACGAGCAGTACTTC.

The chain couples TRBV7-6 to TRBJ2-3; weak D call: TRBD1 (6 bases). The CDR3 spans 17 residues. Germline V gives CDR1 SGHVS, CDR2 FNYEAQ. V gave up 5 bases and J gave up 0 bases, with 18 bases separating them. CDR3 region: CASSPPRARGSTDTQYF. DNA of the CDR3: TGTGCCAGCAGCCCCCCCCGGGCCAGGGGTAGCACAGATACGCAGTATTTT.

This clone has more than one count but fewer than ten. V and J are TRBV6-5 and TRBJ2-7; D is unresolved. The CDR3 has 16 amino acids. Germline V gene lookup returns CDR1 MNHEY and CDR2 SVGAGI. Between the trimmed V and J ends, which lost 4 bases and 1 base, there was a span of 17 bases. CDR3 amino acids: CASSSIGTALSYEQYF. For the CDR3, the DNA is TGTGCCAGCAGTTCCATTGGCACGGCTCTTTCCTACGAGCAGTACTTC.

V gene TRBV4-1 combines with J gene TRBJ1-2, with TRBD1 as a possible D gene (5 bases). The CDR3 contains 18 residues. V was shortened by 0 bases and J by 4 bases, with 21 bases between the two germline ends. Looked up from germline, CDR1 is MGHRA and CDR2 is YSYEKL. CDR3 residues: CASSQDYSPQGRGYGYTF. CDR3 nucleotide sequence: TGCGCCAGCAGCCAAGATTATTCCCCTCAGGGAAGGGGCTATGGCTACACCTTC.

The chain has TRBV28 and TRBJ2-5, with D possibly being TRBD1 (5 bases). V was shortened by 6 bases and J by 1 base, with 21 bases between the two germline ends. This CDR3 is 17 amino acids long. Germline assignment: CDR1 MDHEN and CDR2 SYDVKM. CDR3 nucleotide sequence: TGTGCCAGCAGCTCCTTTCTCCAGGGTGAACTCCAAGAGACCCAGTACTTC. This codes for CASSSFLQGELQETQYF.

V is TRBV28 and J is TRBJ2-1; D is undetermined. The germline V and J ends were trimmed by 2 bases and 0 bases, with 8 bases remaining between them. This CDR3 region has 15 residues. Germline lookup yields CDR1 MDHEN and CDR2 SYDVKM. The CDR3 sequence: CASSLGPASYNEQFF. CDR3 DNA sequence: TGTGCCAGCAGTTTAGGGCCGGCCTCCTACAATGAGCAGTTCTTC.

This CDR3 reads CASGVNRAQGGEQFF. The CDR3 DNA sequence: TGTGCCAGCGGAGTGAACAGGGCTCAAGGGGGTGAGCAGTTCTTC. This sequence joins TRBV2 and TRBJ2-1, with TRBD1 as a possible D gene (6 bases). CDR3 length equals 15 residues. The germline V gene encodes CDR1 SNHLY and CDR2 FYNNEI. Trimming stripped 8 bases from V and 9 bases from J, with 23 bases between. Variable domain in full (rest from reference TRBV2 and TRBJ2-1): EPEVTQTPSHQVTQMGQEVILRCVPISNHLYFYWYRQILGQKVEFLVSFYNNEISEKSEIFDDQFSVERPDGSNFTLKIRSTKLEDSAMYFCASGVNRAQGGEQFFGPGTRLTVL.

This clone was found a few times. The chain couples TRBV18 to TRBJ2-4; TRBD2 is a possible D gene (6 bases). V lost 6 bases, J lost 1 base, and 13 bases lay in between. CDR1 is KGHSH, CDR2 LQKENI, per germline. This CDR3 is 15 amino acids long. The CDR3 DNA is TGTGCCAGCTCTTACGAGCGGGCGGCCAAAAACATTCAGTACTTC. Translated: CASSYERAAKNIQYF.

The genes are TRBV7-8 and TRBJ1-3; D not resolved. Trimming pared 2 bases from V and 1 base from J, leaving 6 bases between. This CDR3 comprises 14 residues. Germline values: CDR1 SGHVS, CDR2 FQNEAQ. Here the CDR3 DNA reads TGTGCCAGCAGCTTAAGAGGATCTGGAAACACCATATATTTT. It codes for CASSLRGSGNTIYF. Full variable domain (rest looked up from reference TRBV7-8 and TRBJ1-3): GAGVSQSPRYKVAKRGQDVALRCDPISGHVSLFWYQQALGQGPEFLTYFQNEAQLDKSGLPSDRFFAERPEGSVSTLKIQRTQQEDSAVYLCASSLRGSGNTIYFGEGSWLTVV.

This clone was observed a few times. This chain links TRBV6-6 with TRBJ1-2, with D perhaps TRBD1 (5 bases). This CDR3 region has 14 residues. The ends were cut back, 5 bases at V and 8 bases at J, with 18 bases in the middle. Germline CDR1 is MNHNY and CDR2 is SVGAGI (reference sequence). The CDR3 nucleotides read TGTGCCAGCAGTAGAACTCGGGACGTGTGGGGCTACACCTTC. The encoded protein is CASSRTRDVWGYTF.

The chain uses TRBV7-9 and TRBJ1-2; tentative D call: TRBD1 (5 bases). V was trimmed by 4 bases and J by 1 base, leaving 25 bases between them. The CDR3 loop spans 19 amino acids. In germline, CDR1 is SEHNR, CDR2 FQNEAQ (reference sequence). CDR3: CASSSRAGHRGDVNYGYTF. Written as DNA, the CDR3 is TGTGCCAGCAGCTCCCGGGCCGGCCATCGGGGCGATGTTAACTATGGCTACACCTTC. Full variable domain (missing parts from reference TRBV7-9 and TRBJ1-2): DTGVSQNPRHKITKRGQNVTFRCDPISEHNRLYWYRQTLGQGPEFLTYFQNEAQLEKSRLLSDRFSAERPKGSFSTLEIQRTEQGDSAMYLCASSSRAGHRGDVNYGYTFGSGTRLTVV.

This clone was detected a few times. This chain uses TRBV10-2 with TRBJ2-1; 8 positions agree with TRBD1. V shed 6 bases, J shed 5 bases, and the junction held 3 bases outside the gene matches. CDR1 is WSHSY, CDR2 SAAADI, per germline. The CDR3 contains 13 residues. DNA for the CDR3: TGCGCCAGCAGGGGGACAGGTAACAATGAGCAGTTCTTC. Its translation is CASRGTGNNEQFF.

This clone was detected once. This rearrangement joins TRBV10-1 to TRBJ1-5, with D tentatively TRBD1 (6 bases). The length of the CDR3 is 13 residues. Trimming shortened V by 8 bases and J by 5 bases, and 13 bases separated the two germline ends. Germline V gene data show CDR1 as WNHNN and CDR2 as SYGVQD (reference sequence). The CDR3 sequence: CASHGGTYQPQHF. CDR3 sequence (DNA): TGCGCCAGCCATGGGGGCACTTATCAGCCCCAGCATTTT.

The table lists this clone with a few counts. V and J are TRBV19 and TRBJ2-1; D may be TRBD1 (5 bases). Germline V CDR1 and CDR2: LNHDA, SQIVND (reference sequence). The CDR3 contains 16 residues. V lost 3 bases and J lost 2, with 14 bases in between. This CDR3 is CASSMSTGPPYNEQFF. As DNA, the CDR3 is TGTGCCAGTAGTATGAGTACAGGACCCCCCTACAATGAGCAGTTCTTC.